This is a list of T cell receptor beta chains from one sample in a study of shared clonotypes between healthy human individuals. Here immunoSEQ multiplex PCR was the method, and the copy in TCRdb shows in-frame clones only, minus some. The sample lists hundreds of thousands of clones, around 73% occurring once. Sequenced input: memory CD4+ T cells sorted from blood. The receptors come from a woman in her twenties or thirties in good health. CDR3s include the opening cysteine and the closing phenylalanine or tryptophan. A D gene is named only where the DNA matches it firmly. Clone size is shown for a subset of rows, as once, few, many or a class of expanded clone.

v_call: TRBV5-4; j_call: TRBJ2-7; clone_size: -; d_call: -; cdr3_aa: CASSSKTSSYEQYF; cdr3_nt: TGTGCCAGCAGCTCAAAGACCAGCTCCTACGAGCAGTACTTC
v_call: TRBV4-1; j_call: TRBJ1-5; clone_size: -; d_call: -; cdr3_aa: CASSQVLPGQPQHF; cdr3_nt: TGCGCCAGCAGCCAAGTACTGCCAGGCCAGCCCCAGCATTTT
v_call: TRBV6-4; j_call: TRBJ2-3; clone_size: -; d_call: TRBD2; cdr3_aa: CASSYVAGVTDTQYF; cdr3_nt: TGTGCCAGCAGTTACGTAGCGGGAGTCACAGATACGCAGTATTTT
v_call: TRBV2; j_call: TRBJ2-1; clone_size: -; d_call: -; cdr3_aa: CASKGSVNNEQFF; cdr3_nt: TGTGCCAGCAAAGGGTCAGTGAACAATGAGCAGTTCTTC
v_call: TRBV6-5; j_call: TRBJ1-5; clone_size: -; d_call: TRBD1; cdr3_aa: CASSYTKPPGGQPQHF; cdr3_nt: TGTGCCAGCAGTTACACAAAGCCGCCAGGGGGTCAGCCCCAGCATTTT
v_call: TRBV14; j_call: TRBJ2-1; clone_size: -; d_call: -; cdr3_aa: CASSLQAGINNEQFF; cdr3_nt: TGTGCCAGCAGCCTTCAAGCCGGGATAAACAATGAGCAGTTCTTC
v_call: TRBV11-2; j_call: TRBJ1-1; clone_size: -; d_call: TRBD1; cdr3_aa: CASSKTGTGGRAFF; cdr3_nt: TGTGCCAGCAGCAAAACCGGGACAGGGGGCCGAGCTTTCTTT
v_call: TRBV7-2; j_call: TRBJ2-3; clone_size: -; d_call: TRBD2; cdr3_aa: CASSLPTALAGTRRDTQYF; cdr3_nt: TGTGCCAGCAGCCTGCCCACTGCACTAGCGGGCACCCGACGCGATACGCAGTATTTT
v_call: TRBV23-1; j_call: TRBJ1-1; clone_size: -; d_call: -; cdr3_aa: CASSRITQLNTEAFF; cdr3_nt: TGCGCCAGCAGTCGTATTACACAGTTAAACACTGAAGCTTTCTTT
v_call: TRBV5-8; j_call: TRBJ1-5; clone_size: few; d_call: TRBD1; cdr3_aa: CASSSGQGNQPQHF; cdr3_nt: TGTGCCAGCAGCTCTGGACAGGGCAATCAGCCCCAGCATTTT
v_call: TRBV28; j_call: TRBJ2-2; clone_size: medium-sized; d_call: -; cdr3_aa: CASKRGGLYDGELFF; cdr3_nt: TGTGCCAGCAAGAGGGGCGGACTGTATGACGGGGAGCTGTTTTTT
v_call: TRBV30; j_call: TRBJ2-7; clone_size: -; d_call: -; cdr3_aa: CAWSGGSEQYF; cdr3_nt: TGTGCCTGGAGTGGAGGGTCCGAGCAGTACTTC
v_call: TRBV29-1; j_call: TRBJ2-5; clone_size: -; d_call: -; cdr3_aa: CSVVGTPSSAQYF; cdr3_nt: TGCAGCGTTGTAGGGACCCCCTCGTCCGCCCAGTACTTC
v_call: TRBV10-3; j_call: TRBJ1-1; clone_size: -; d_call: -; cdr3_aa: CAVSKGGVTEAFF; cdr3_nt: TGTGCCGTATCGAAGGGAGGGGTCACTGAAGCTTTCTTT
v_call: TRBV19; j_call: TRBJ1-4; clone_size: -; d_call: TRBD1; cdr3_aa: CASSDRDMSNEKLFF; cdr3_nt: TGTGCCAGCTCAGACAGGGATATGTCTAATGAAAAACTGTTTTTT
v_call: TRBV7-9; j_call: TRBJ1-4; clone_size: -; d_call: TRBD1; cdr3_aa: CASTSDRGGEKLFF; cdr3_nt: TGTGCCAGCACCTCAGACAGGGGAGGTGAAAAACTGTTTTTT
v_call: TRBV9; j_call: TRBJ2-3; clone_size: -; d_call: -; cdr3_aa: CASSVNVAADTQYF; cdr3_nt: TGTGCCAGCAGCGTAAACGTGGCGGCAGATACGCAGTATTTT
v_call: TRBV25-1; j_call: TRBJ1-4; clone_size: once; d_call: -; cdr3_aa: CASEETATNEKLFF; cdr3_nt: TGTGCCAGCGAGGAGACAGCAACTAATGAAAAACTGTTTTTT
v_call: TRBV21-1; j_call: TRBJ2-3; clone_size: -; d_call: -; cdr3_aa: CASSRGSWDEPSNTQYF; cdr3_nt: TGTGCCAGCAGCAGGGGATCGTGGGACGAACCCTCTAATACGCAGTATTTT
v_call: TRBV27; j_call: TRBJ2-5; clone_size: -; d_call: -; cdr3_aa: CASSPGPQMKETQYF; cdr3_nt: TGTGCCAGCAGTCCTGGGCCTCAGATGAAGGAGACCCAGTACTTC
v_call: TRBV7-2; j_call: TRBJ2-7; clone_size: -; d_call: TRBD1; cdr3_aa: CASSLQRDSYEQYF; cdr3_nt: TGTGCCAGCAGCTTACAGAGGGACAGCTACGAGCAGTACTTC
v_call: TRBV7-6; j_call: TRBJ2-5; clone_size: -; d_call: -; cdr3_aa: CASSLGAGSQETQYF; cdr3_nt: TGTGCCAGCAGCTTAGGTGCCGGGAGTCAAGAGACCCAGTACTTC
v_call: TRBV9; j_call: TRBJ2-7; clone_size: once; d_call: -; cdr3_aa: CASSVVASSYEQYF; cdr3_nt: TGTGCCAGCAGCGTAGTGGCAAGCTCCTACGAGCAGTACTTC
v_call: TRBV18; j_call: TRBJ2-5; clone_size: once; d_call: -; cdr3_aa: CASSPNADSQETQYF; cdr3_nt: TGTGCCAGCTCACCGAATGCGGACTCCCAAGAGACCCAGTACTTC
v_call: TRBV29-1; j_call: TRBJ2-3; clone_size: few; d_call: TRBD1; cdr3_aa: CSVATGAHTDTQYF; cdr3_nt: TGCAGCGTCGCGACAGGGGCGCACACAGATACGCAGTATTTT
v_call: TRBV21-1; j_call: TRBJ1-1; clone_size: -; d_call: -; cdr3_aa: CASSTAGLASTEAFF; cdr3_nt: TGTGCCAGCAGCACCGCCGGGTTGGCAAGCACTGAAGCTTTCTTT
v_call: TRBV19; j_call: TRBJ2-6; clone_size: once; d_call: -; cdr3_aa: CASNPRGLGSGANVLTF; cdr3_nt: TGTGCCAGTAACCCTCGGGGGCTAGGCTCTGGGGCCAACGTCCTGACTTTC
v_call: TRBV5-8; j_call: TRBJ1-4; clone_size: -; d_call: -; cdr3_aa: CASSLLSQGNEKLFF; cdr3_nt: TGTGCCAGCAGCTTGTTGTCTCAGGGAAATGAAAAACTGTTTTTT
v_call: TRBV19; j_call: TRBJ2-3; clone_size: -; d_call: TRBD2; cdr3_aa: CASSTLLAASTDTQYF; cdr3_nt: TGTGCCAGTAGTACACTACTAGCGGCTAGCACAGATACGCAGTATTTT
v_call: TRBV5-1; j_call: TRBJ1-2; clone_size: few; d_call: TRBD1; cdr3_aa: CASSYGTGGDGYTF; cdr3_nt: TGCGCCAGCAGCTATGGGACAGGGGGCGATGGCTACACCTTC
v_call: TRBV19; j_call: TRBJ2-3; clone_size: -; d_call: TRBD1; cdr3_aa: CATRWTGPTDTQYF; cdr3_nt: TGTGCCACCAGATGGACAGGCCCCACAGATACGCAGTATTTT
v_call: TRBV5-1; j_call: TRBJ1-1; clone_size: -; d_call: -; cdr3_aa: CASSGRHSTEAFF; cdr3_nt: TGCGCCAGCAGTGGACGGCACTCCACTGAAGCTTTCTTT
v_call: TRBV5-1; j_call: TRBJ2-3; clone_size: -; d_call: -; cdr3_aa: CASSLVGSGDTQYF; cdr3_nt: TGCGCCAGCAGCTTGGTCGGGAGTGGAGATACGCAGTATTTT
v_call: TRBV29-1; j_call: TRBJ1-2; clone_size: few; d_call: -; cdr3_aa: CSAAQGGNYGYTF; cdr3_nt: TGCAGCGCGGCCCAGGGCGGTAATTATGGCTACACCTTC
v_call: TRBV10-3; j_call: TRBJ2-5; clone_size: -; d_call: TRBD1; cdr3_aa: CAISERTGETQYF; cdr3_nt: TGTGCCATCAGTGAGAGGACAGGGGAGACCCAGTACTTC
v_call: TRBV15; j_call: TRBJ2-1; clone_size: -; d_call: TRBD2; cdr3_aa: CATSRDRIVAGVGEQFF; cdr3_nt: TGTGCCACCAGCAGAGATCGAATAGTAGCGGGAGTTGGTGAGCAGTTCTTC
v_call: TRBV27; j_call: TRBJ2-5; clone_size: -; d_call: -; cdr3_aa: CATRGRNQETQYF; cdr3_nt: TGTGCCACACGTGGCCGAAACCAAGAGACCCAGTACTTC
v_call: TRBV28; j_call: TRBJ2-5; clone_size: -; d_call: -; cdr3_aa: CASRGLERGKETQYF; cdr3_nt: TGTGCCAGCAGGGGGCTTGAGAGGGGGAAAGAGACCCAGTACTTC
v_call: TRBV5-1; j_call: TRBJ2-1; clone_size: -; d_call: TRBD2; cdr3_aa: CASSLRSGSPPNEQFF; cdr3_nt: TGCGCCAGCAGCTTACGAAGCGGGAGTCCTCCCAATGAGCAGTTCTTC
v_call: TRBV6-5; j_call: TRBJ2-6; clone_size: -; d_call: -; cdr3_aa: CASSYGANVLTF; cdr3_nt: TGTGCCAGCAGTTACGGGGCCAACGTCCTGACTTTC
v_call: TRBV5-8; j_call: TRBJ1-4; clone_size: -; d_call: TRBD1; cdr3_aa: CASRRPQGGEKLFF; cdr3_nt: TGTGCCAGCAGACGACCCCAGGGGGGTGAAAAACTGTTTTTT
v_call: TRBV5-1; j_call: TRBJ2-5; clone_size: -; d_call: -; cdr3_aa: CASSFSTQETQYF; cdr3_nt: TGCGCCAGCAGCTTTTCCACCCAAGAGACCCAGTACTTC
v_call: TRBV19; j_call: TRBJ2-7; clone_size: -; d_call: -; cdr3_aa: CASSITGSSYEQYF; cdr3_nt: TGTGCCAGTAGTATAACAGGCTCCTCCTACGAGCAGTACTTC
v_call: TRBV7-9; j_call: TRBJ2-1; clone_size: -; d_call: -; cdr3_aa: CASSSGAYNEQFF; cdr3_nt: TGTGCCAGCAGCTCGGGGGCCTACAATGAGCAGTTCTTC
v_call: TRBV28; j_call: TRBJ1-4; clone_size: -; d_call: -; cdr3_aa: CASSPPGLSNEKLFF; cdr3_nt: TGTGCCAGCAGCCCGCCTGGACTCTCAAATGAAAAACTGTTTTTT